This entry is about one T cell receptor beta chain. Its antigen is still unknown. Base qualities are missing; no much larger clone stands one base away. From its cysteine to its phenylalanine, the CDR3 spans 12 amino acids. Only CDR3 DNA is held: 36 bases, read in frame from base 1. The germline V gene (reference sequence) yields SGHNT for CDR1 and YYREEE for CDR2. V and J lose 0 bases and 6 bases, and a span of 7 bases separates them. This sample was included in a study of cytomegalovirus exposure and HLA in healthy donors (dated by TCRdb to the late 2010s). Turning to the overall study: An earlier analysis of 550 to 700 of the donors reported approximately 270 Gb of sequence data and approximately 110 million unique TCR beta sequences from approximately 180 million T cells. An early release covering approximately 600 HLA-typed donors comprised about 300 gigabases of sequencing data and around 85 million unique TCR sequences. Of the roughly 400 genotyped donors, 81% fell in the genetic ancestry cluster associated with self-reported Caucasian donors. The study aimed to test whether signatures of past pathogen exposure could be identified by cataloging public T cell receptors. Using immunosequencing, the study profiled T cell repertoires from around 680 subjects and related those repertoires to cytomegalovirus serostatus. A separate validation cohort of roughly 110 different subjects was used in addition to the 666-subject first cohort. The study combined high-throughput TCR immunosequencing, statistical association of individual TCRs with disease status, and machine learning to predict cytomegalovirus infection status. To study patterns of TCR occurrence, a later analysis re-analyzed previously published TCR beta repertoires from 700 or so donors and added high-resolution HLA genotyping. Rather than drawing on any new phenotypic data, the later analysis identified candidate immune exposures from TCR beta sequences and the way those sequences occurred across donors. To decide whether each TCR beta V gene segment behaved as functional or pseudogenic, an earlier analysis of some 570 of the donors relied on high-throughput TCR beta sequencing. Donor age, sex, ethnicity and CMV serostatus were compiled alongside the repertoire data. A later genetic analysis used genome-wide SNP genotypes for about 55% of the 666 donors, treating that subset as a discovery cohort. Every repertoire in the discovery cohort had been generated on one and the same sequencing platform. Both class I and class II loci were covered by HLA typing, at four-digit resolution. Typing coverage differed by locus: A, B, C, DRB1 and DQB1 were typed in about 629-630 donors, DQA1 in 522, DPA1 in 600 to 610, and DPB1 in roughly 450. Four to six DR-DQ haplotypes were handled as single units for association and clustering, since linkage in the cohort was strong. On average, over 200,000 unique TCR beta nucleotide sequences were sequenced per donor among fewer than 500 genotyped donors of the cohort, with 15% to 20% of those sequences being non-productive. Findings and caveats that apply to the study as a whole: In a later analysis, around 17,000 TCR beta sequences were associated with specific HLA alleles at a false discovery rate of 0.05. CMV serostatus was the only immune exposure information available for the cohort. The 87-base-pair reads could not distinguish some IMGT-functional V segments, including TRBV6-2 and TRBV6-3, so those segments were excluded. Compared with equally common non-associated chains, HLA-associated TCR beta chains in a later analysis were more clonally expanded and had lower generation probabilities. According to the authors, the approach could potentially be generalized to other disease states and immunological phenotypes. In the study, some 160 TCR beta chains were listed as associated with cytomegalovirus. A further reported finding was that TCR beta sequences accurately predicted the HLA-A and HLA-B alleles for most subjects in the first cohort. Roughly uniform sequencing depth across donors was assumed in presence/absence analyses, although this assumption may not hold. Correlated functional status among segregating V segments might be attributable to linkage disequilibrium, but an unknown experimental factor could not be ruled out. A later analysis found that most CMV-associated TCR beta chains appeared HLA-restricted, with HLA associations seemingly driven largely by CMV exposure. Some 15 rarely observed V segments, including chromosome 9 orphons, were excluded from the earlier analysis of approximately 600 of the donors because counts were too low. An association between a missense DCLRE1C variant and V-gene and J-gene trimming of TCR beta chains was found in a later genetic analysis and replicated in an independent cohort. In an earlier analysis of about 550 of the donors, most TCR beta V segments were observed in productive rearrangements about 87% or about 30% of the time, broadly matching IMGT annotations. Because HLA typing was unavailable for some donors at each locus, only the typed subset was used in association tests. In a later analysis, TCR association rates were found to vary across HLA loci, with the most associated TCRs seen for DRB1 alleles and the fewest for HLA-C alleles. A later analysis reported that several top co-occurrence clusters appeared linked to parvovirus B19, influenza, CMV and Epstein-Barr virus. A later genetic analysis reported fewer N-insertions in productive TCRs among donors in an Asian-associated ancestry cluster than the roughly 690-donor mean. A cluster of highly shared sequence variants was judged likely to represent a technical artifact of the sequencing pipeline. The classifier was reported to diagnose cytomegalovirus status with high specificity and sensitivity in both the original cohort and the validation cohort. When HLA alleles, especially DR and DQ, strongly co-occurred, TCR associations were difficult to assign to individual alleles. Three of the identified cytomegalovirus-associated TCR beta chains were confirmed in vitro to be specific for cytomegalovirus antigens. Most TCR sequences were seen in very few donors, while some public TCRs were found in many individuals. In this cohort, only TCR beta chains were sequenced, and detectable features were limited by the absence of alpha or paired-chain data.

The cohort was made up of approximately 700 healthy bone marrow donors. Cohort members were all nominally healthy when sampled, although unrecorded immune exposures were likely present. The donor tested CMV seronegative, placing the donor among the approximately 400 seronegative members of the cohort. A peripheral blood sample was collected from each donor, and TCR beta sequencing was performed on peripheral blood mononuclear cells. Genomic DNA was extracted from the blood cell samples with the Qiagen DNeasy Blood Extraction Kit. The library came from the immunoSEQ multiplex PCR assay. For the multiplex PCR, a mixture combining 60 forward primers for TCR Vbeta segments and 13 reverse primers for TCR Jbeta segments was used. A multiplex PCR assay on genomic DNA amplified the CDR3 region of rearranged TCR beta genes. On the Illumina HiSeq System, the amplified TCR beta libraries were sequenced as 87-base-pair reads. In the source study's methods: A later analysis counted about 82 million unique TCR beta chains across the 550 to 800 repertoires, and 10 million to 12 million of these chains were shared by at least two donors. To remove PCR and sequencing errors, raw reads were error-corrected and collapsed into unique sequences using a nearest-neighbor algorithm that merged closely related sequences. Alignment of CDR3 sequences to IMGT reference sequences was used to assign V, D and J gene segments. For a sequence to be retained, a match of at least six nucleotides to both a V gene segment and a J gene segment was required. A rearrangement counted as productive if the CDR3 had no stop codons and remained in frame with V and J, and every other rearrangement counted as non-productive. Following IMGT convention, CDR3 was defined as the stretch from the second conserved V-encoded cysteine to the conserved J-encoded phenylalanine. The earlier analysis of some 580 of the donors excluded any sequence lacking an unambiguous match to a single V gene segment. An earlier analysis of roughly 590 of the donors called V segments functional above 56.7% productive rearrangements and segregating when the between-donor standard deviation exceeded 5%. A statistical classification framework was built to diagnose cytomegalovirus status from the catalog of TCR beta chain sequences. In a later analysis, V and J genes were assigned by comparing TCR nucleotide sequences against IMGT/GENE-DB human TR gene sequences. The TCRdist pipeline was used in a later analysis to assign CDR3 sequences and most-parsimonious VDJ recombination scenarios. In a later analysis, each TCR beta chain was defined by its CDR3 amino acid sequence together with its V-gene family, and reads lacking a unique V-gene family were excluded. In a later analysis, 450 to 600 highly shared, low-generation-probability nucleotide sequences were removed to address suspected cross-contamination and a sequencing artifact. For each public chain, a later analysis derived a clonal expansion index from normalized ranks of inferred template counts within each repertoire. In a later analysis, generation probabilities were computed with a VDJ recombination model fitted to out-of-frame rearrangements, and the resulting probabilities were checked against IGoR. A later analysis scored TCR-TCR, TCR-HLA and TCR-CMV co-occurrence with hypergeometric tests, applying a repertoire-size bias correction to TCR pairs. To estimate false discovery rates, a later analysis permuted the HLA or CMV assignments 20 times. In a later analysis, co-occurring TCRs were grouped with DBSCAN, and TCRdist sequence similarity was added when clustering was performed within HLA-allele-positive subsets. Co-occurrence clustering excluded repertoires with fewer than 30,000 or more than 120,000 public chains, plus five with anomalous nucleotide sharing. Here the immuneACCESS table is served through TCRdb, limited to in-frame sequences with V and J called. Missing clones are a known gap in these copies; in checked studies unresolved V genes cover under half, and the rest lacks a known reason. V, J and clone size derive from that table, while D and trimming were established from the DNA sequence. In all, the sample holds fewer than 250,000 clones, and about 79% of those were seen once. The ten largest make up around 1.9% of the sample.

Rearrangement joined TRBV5-4 to TRBJ2-7; the D region possibly corresponds to TRBD2 (5 bases align). The sample consisted of PBMCs. This clonotype originated in a male donor in good health and CMV-seronegative. The base sequence is TGTGCCAGCAGCTTGGTAGGGAGCGAGCAGTACTTC. Its translation is CASSLVGSEQYF.